Included here is one TCR beta chain sequence, with context. Its binding antigen is unknown. There are no base qualities to consult, and no much larger clone falls within one base. This sample is part of a study of PD-L1 blockade in urothelial cancer (dated by TCRdb to about 2017). Background on the whole study: Every patient began therapy in about 2014 and was given atezolizumab 1,200 mg intravenously every 3 weeks. About 90% of the 29 patients were identified as males with urothelial cancer of bladder origin, and a prior smoking history was reported by 18 of 29 patients. An ECOG performance status of 0 or 1 was recorded for the patients, and 0 to 3 prior chemotherapy regimens had been received by the patients. Blood samples were analyzed at 3 weeks after treatment start (second dose) and at 6 weeks after treatment start. A median of roughly 140,000 T cells and 80,000 or so unique TCRs was obtained from blood samples, and a median clonality of approximately 0.086 was observed. Somatic, immune and clinical correlates of response to PD-L1 blockade with atezolizumab in urothelial cancer were the focus of an exploratory multi-omic analysis. TCR sequencing covered pretreatment tumor samples and matched, serially collected peripheral blood taken before and after atezolizumab treatment. Progression-free survival longer than 6 months counted as durable clinical benefit, and TCR features were additionally tested against both progression-free and overall survival. Whole exome sequencing and RNA sequencing of pretreatment tumors were performed alongside TCR sequencing in the same patients. About 10 patients achieved durable clinical benefit and some 21 did not. Pretreatment blood TCR-seq was available for about 27 patients, at least one posttreatment blood collection was obtained for around 25 patients, and tumor TCR-seq was available for around 25 patients. General conclusions and limits of the study: Because the sample size was small (n ≈ 30) and many exploratory analyses were performed, the results are intended to be hypothesis-generating. Greater expansion of tumor-associated TCR clones in peripheral blood 3 weeks after the start of treatment was observed in patients with durable benefit (n ≈ 20, p = 0.022). Improved progression-free and overall survival was associated with having pretreatment peripheral blood TCR clonality below the median.

Synthetic TCR analog templates were spiked into each PCR so that absolute template abundance could be estimated from read counts. The immunoSEQ assay was used to amplify TCRbeta CDR3 regions from genomic DNA with bias-controlled V and J gene primers. Sequencing of rearranged TCRbeta segments was done at approximately 20X coverage. In the source study's methods: Clustering was used to correct sequencing errors, and CDR3s were annotated against IMGT so that V, D and J genes could be assigned. Downstream analyses used only productive TCRbeta rearrangements, leaving out any out-of-frame or stop-codon sequences. Clonality was computed as one minus Shannon entropy normalized by the log of the number of unique productive sequences. Clones differing between time points or between blood and tumor were identified by Fisher's exact test with Benjamini-Hochberg correction at adjusted p below 0.01. Held by TCRdb, this immuneACCESS table contains in-frame sequences only and omits some clones. Under half of the omission traces to an unresolved V gene where checked; the cause of the rest is unknown. V, J and clone size were drawn from that table, and D and trimming were deduced from the DNA. The sample data list 37,000 or so clones, and around 82% of these were observed just once. About a sixth of the sample lies in the top ten.

V is reduced by 0 bases and J by 3 bases, leaving a spacing of 12 bases between them. Reading the germline V gene gives CDR1 SGDLS and CDR2 YYNGEE. The CDR3 measures 15 amino acids from cysteine to phenylalanine. The CDR3 DNA has 45 bases and is translated from base 1. According to the study, the label for this sample's time point signals: pretreatment peripheral blood. A cohort of about 30 patients with locally advanced or metastatic urothelial carcinoma, treated at Memorial Sloan Kettering on a trial protocol, was included. Peripheral blood mononuclear cells were collected pretreatment and during treatment, with between 1 and 8 total time points per patient. The Qiagen DNeasy Blood extraction kit was used to purify genomic DNA from total PBMCs and from tumor samples. PBMCs were collected pretreatment and during treatment, and were isolated and stored as previously described.

The sequence was collected from a man aged 55 to 70 with urothelial cancer. Sample: PBMCs, taken around atezolizumab (anti-PD-L1) treatment. This sequence uses TRBV9 and TRBJ1-2, with the identity of the D gene unclear. The CDR3 has the sequence CASSVGRAGDYGYTF. The bases read TGTGCCAGCAGCGTAGGCAGAGCCGGAGACTATGGCTACACCTTC.